Each of the 32 T cell receptor beta chains below was sequenced from the same sample in a study of cytomegalovirus exposure and HLA in healthy donors (dated by TCRdb to the late 2010s). The library relied on the immunoSEQ multiplex PCR assay. In its TCRdb copy, this immuneACCESS table keeps in-frame sequences only and misses some clones. Where compared with another copy, unresolved V genes explain less than half of these, and the others have no known cause. The sample table shows 150,000 or so clones, and less than 90% are seen once. The leading ten clones occupy about a tenth of the sample. Sequencing input: PBMCs. All receptors derive from a man in his thirties or forties in good health and CMV-seropositive.

The chain employs TRBV5-6 and TRBJ2-3, with D unresolved. Trimming took off 1 base at V and 1 base at J, with 7 bases between the two ends. Germline V gene lookup returns CDR1 SGHDT and CDR2 YYEEEE. The CDR3 spans 14 residues. The CDR3 DNA is TGTGCCAGCAGCTTGACCTCAGGCACAGATACGCAGTATTTT. Translated: CASSLTSGTDTQYF.

This clone has just one count. V and J are TRBV7-8 and TRBJ2-5; 9 nucleotides match TRBD2. The CDR3 is made up of 16 amino acids. CDR1 and CDR2 from the germline V gene are SGHVS and FQNEAQ. The junction had 7 bases not matched to a gene; V was cut back by 0 bases and J by 5 bases. CDR3 nucleotide sequence: TGTGCCAGCAGCTTAGCCGGCGGGGGGGCCTTTGAGACCCAGTACTTC. Translation gives CASSLAGGGAFETQYF.

The gene calls are TRBV5-6 and TRBJ1-2, with TRBD1 as a possible D gene (5 bases). This CDR3 is built from 14 residues. V lost 4 bases and J lost 14, with 24 bases in between. The V gene's germline CDR1 is SGHDT and CDR2 YYEEEE. The CDR3 reads CASSPPWTSAAVTF. DNA for the CDR3: TGTGCCAGCAGCCCCCCTTGGACATCGGCCGCGGTTACCTTC.

This sequence joins TRBV9 and TRBJ2-7; TRBD1 aligns across 9 bases. Germline lookup yields CDR1 SGDLS and CDR2 YYNGEE. J lost 3 bases, V lost 3 bases, and 1 base had no gene match. This CDR3 contains 13 residues. CDR3 residues: CASSEGQGYEQYF. The CDR3 region has the DNA TGTGCCAGCAGCGAGGGACAGGGCTACGAGCAGTACTTC.

The rearrangement joins TRBV28 to TRBJ1-5; 9 nucleotides line up with TRBD1. This CDR3 is 13 amino acids long. In germline, CDR1 is MDHEN, CDR2 SYDVKM. V trimming: 6 bases; J trimming: 11 bases; junction bases outside the gene matches: 8. CDR3 nucleotides: TGTGCCAGCAGAGGGACAGGGCCCATAGCCCAGCATTTT. This gives the protein CASRGTGPIAQHF.

The V and J genes are TRBV25-1 and TRBJ1-4; TRBD1 is a possible D gene (6 bases). The CDR3 length is 16 residues. Germline values: CDR1 MGHDK, CDR2 SYGVNS. The ends were cut back, 5 bases at V and 5 bases at J, with 18 bases in the middle. The CDR3 is CASSRGHGPGNEKLFF. As DNA, the CDR3 is TGTGCCAGCAGTCGGGGACACGGCCCCGGGAATGAAAAACTGTTTTTT.

The J gene is TRBJ2-7, the V gene TRBV9; D is perhaps TRBD2 (7 bases). Trimming removed 3 bases at V and 7 bases at J, with 23 bases between. Per the germline V gene, CDR1 is SGDLS and CDR2 is YYNGEE. CDR3 length equals 16 residues. CDR3: CASSGRRGGPLREQYF. CDR3 bases: TGTGCCAGCAGCGGCCGAAGGGGGGGCCCCCTGAGGGAGCAGTACTTC.

The rearrangement links TRBV19 to TRBJ2-3; 7 nucleotides line up with TRBD1. The V and J ends lost 10 bases and 4 bases, in that order; junction bases with no gene match: 14. This CDR3 has 15 amino acids. Looked up from germline, CDR1 is LNHDA and CDR2 is SQIVND (reference sequence). The DNA of the CDR3 is TGTGCCACCTCAACGAGACAGGGTACTTCAGATACGCAGTATTTT. This encodes CATSTRQGTSDTQYF.

In DNA form, the CDR3 reads TGTGCCAGCAGCTTAGTACCAGGGTCTAATGAAAAACTGTTTTTT. As protein: CASSLVPGSNEKLFF. This chain uses TRBV7-2 with TRBJ1-4, with a possible D match to TRBD1 (5 bases). From germline, CDR1 is SGHTA and CDR2 FQGNSA. The CDR3 loop spans 15 amino acids. V gave up 1 base and J gave up 3 bases, with 9 bases separating them.

V usage is TRBV30 and J usage is TRBJ1-1; D might be TRBD1 (6 bases). The V end was cut by 2 bases, the J end by 10 bases, with 17 bases between. The length of the CDR3 is 13 residues. The germline gives CDR1 GTSNPN, CDR2 SVGIG (reference sequence). As DNA, the CDR3 is TGTGCCTGGAGTCCCGGACAGAGTACCGGAGCTTTCTTT. Its protein is CAWSPGQSTGAFF.

The CDR3 reads CASRGQGSSNTGELFF. The CDR3 region has the DNA TGCGCCAGCAGGGGGCAGGGCTCGTCGAACACCGGGGAGCTGTTTTTT. This chain connects TRBV5-1 to TRBJ2-2, with a tentative D call TRBD1 (5 bases). Trimming left V 5 bases short and J 0 bases short, with 14 bases between. Germline V gene data show CDR1 as SGHRS and CDR2 as YFSETQ. This CDR3 is 16 amino acids long.

The rearrangement uses TRBV2 and TRBJ2-7; D is unresolved. The CDR3 contains 12 residues. Germline CDR1 SNHLY, CDR2 FYNNEI. V was clipped by 1 base and J by 3 bases, with 4 bases between them. The CDR3 region has the DNA TGTGCCAGCAGTGAAGTCATCTACGAGCAGTACTTC. It encodes CASSEVIYEQYF.

The chain combines TRBV9 with TRBJ1-1; D is unclear. CDR3 size: 13 residues. CDR1 SGDLS and CDR2 YYNGEE come from the germline V gene. The V and J ends lost 3 bases and 11 bases respectively, with 17 bases between them. This CDR3 reads CASSGLRRGGAFF. CDR3 nucleotides: TGTGCCAGCAGCGGGCTTCGTCGGGGTGGCGCTTTCTTT. The full variable domain, with the rest looked up from reference TRBV9 and TRBJ1-1, is DSGVTQTPKHLITATGQRVTLRCSPRSGDLSVYWYQQSLDQGLQFLIQYYNGEERAKGNILERFSAQQFPDLHSELNLSSLELGDSALYFCASSGLRRGGAFFGQGTRLTVV.

This clone was detected once. V usage is TRBV28 and J usage is TRBJ2-7, with D possibly matching TRBD2 (6 bases). Trimming cost V 1 base and J 2 bases, with 9 bases left between them. This CDR3 contains 14 residues. Per germline, CDR1 MDHEN and CDR2 SYDVKM. Written as DNA, the CDR3 is TGTGCCAGCAGTTTATTTGCGGGGACCTACGAGCAGTACTTC. Residues: CASSLFAGTYEQYF.

This clone appeared once. The chain joins TRBV5-1 to TRBJ2-3, with 7 bases fitting TRBD1. Germline loops: CDR1 SGHRS, CDR2 YFSETQ. With 4 bases clipped from V and 4 bases from J, the junction kept 9 bases outside the gene matches. The CDR3 has 15 residues. The CDR3 reads CASSASGTDPDTQYF. CDR3 coding DNA: TGCGCCAGCAGCGCTTCCGGGACAGACCCAGATACGCAGTATTTT.

CDR3 protein: CASSPQSTYEQYF. CDR3 coding DNA: TGTGCCAGCAGCCCTCAGTCAACCTACGAGCAGTACTTC. The J gene is TRBJ2-7, the V gene TRBV5-6, with D uncertain. The CDR3 contains 13 residues. CDR1 is SGHDT, CDR2 YYEEEE, per germline. The germline V and J ends were trimmed by 4 bases and 2 bases, with 10 bases remaining between them.

This sequence joins TRBV7-7 and TRBJ2-2; 7 bases agree with TRBD2. The V and J ends lost 4 bases and 6 bases, in that order; junction bases with no gene match: 2. Germline V gives CDR1 SSHAT, CDR2 FNYEAQ (reference sequence). The CDR3 spans 13 residues. The CDR3 sequence: CASSWEGSGELFF. The CDR3 region has the DNA TGTGCCAGCAGCTGGGAGGGGTCCGGGGAGCTGTTTTTT.

The V call is TRBV28, the J call TRBJ1-3; TRBD1 might be the D (5 bases). The CDR3 spans 17 residues. Between the trimmed V and J ends, which lost 6 bases and 2 bases, there was a span of 20 bases. Germline CDR1 MDHEN, CDR2 SYDVKM. CDR3 in amino acids: CASSPARGGPTGNTIYF. The CDR3 bases are TGTGCCAGCAGCCCTGCTCGGGGGGGACCCACTGGAAACACCATATATTTT.

The V gene is TRBV25-1, the J gene TRBJ2-1, with 16 bases lining up with TRBD2. Germline CDR1 and CDR2: MGHDK and SYGVNS. V lost 1 base and J lost 12; bases outside the gene matches: 6. There are 16 residues in the CDR3. The CDR3 is CASSELGLAGGPGQFF. CDR3 DNA: TGTGCCAGCAGTGAATTGGGACTAGCGGGGGGGCCGGGGCAGTTCTTC.

The rearrangement uses TRBV25-1 and TRBJ1-2, with no clear D. CDR1 and CDR2 from the germline V gene are MGHDK and SYGVNS. This CDR3 contains 14 residues. Trimming removed 2 bases from V and 2 bases from J, with 9 bases in between. The CDR3 here is CASSERAGNYGYTF. For the CDR3, the DNA is TGTGCCAGCAGTGAACGCGCGGGCAACTATGGCTACACCTTC.

V is TRBV18 and J is TRBJ2-1, with TRBD2 matching over 9 bases. This CDR3 is 17 amino acids long. J gave up 4 bases and V 3 bases, and 10 bases lay outside the gene matches. Germline CDR1 reads KGHSH; CDR2 reads LQKENI. The CDR3 sequence: CASSPRVETSGYNEQFF. For the CDR3, the DNA is TGTGCCAGCTCACCGCGTGTAGAGACTAGCGGATACAATGAGCAGTTCTTC. Using reference TRBV18 and TRBJ2-1 for the parts outside the CDR3, the full variable domain is NAGVMQNPRHLVRRRGQEARLRCSPMKGHSHVYWYRQLPEEGLKFMVYLQKENIIDESGMPKERFSAEFPKEGPSILRIQQVVRGDSAAYFCASSPRVETSGYNEQFFGPGTRLTVL.

This rearrangement joins TRBV7-9 to TRBJ1-2, with D maybe TRBD1 (6 bases). The V end lost 1 base, the J end lost 5 bases, and 23 bases lay between the germline ends. The CDR3 consists of 18 residues. Germline V CDR1 and CDR2: SEHNR, FQNEAQ (reference sequence). The CDR3 loop reads CASSLGGFQRQVMYGYTF. CDR3 DNA sequence: TGTGCCAGCAGCTTAGGGGGCTTCCAAAGACAGGTTATGTATGGCTACACCTTC.

This rearrangement joins TRBV4-1 to TRBJ2-7, with 10 bases that match TRBD2. V shed 3 bases, J shed 1 base, and the junction held 6 bases outside the gene matches. This CDR3 region has 16 residues. Germline V gene sequence: CDR1 MGHRA, CDR2 YSYEKL. As DNA, the CDR3 is TGCGCCAGCAGCCAGGGGGCGACTAGCGGGTCCTACGAGCAGTACTTC. This encodes CASSQGATSGSYEQYF.

The chain links TRBV27 to TRBJ2-1; D may be TRBD2 (6 bases). Germline-derived CDR1 and CDR2 are MNHEY and SMNVEV (reference sequence). V was pared by 6 bases and J by 9 bases, with 15 bases between. CDR3 length equals 13 residues. CDR3 residues: CASSMTRSGEQFF. DNA for the CDR3: TGTGCCAGCAGCATGACTAGGAGCGGTGAGCAGTTCTTC.

This rearrangement joins TRBV9 to TRBJ2-7; D possibly corresponds to TRBD1 (5 bases). The CDR3 is 14 residues long. Trimming left V 2 bases short and J 0 bases short, with 9 bases between. Germline CDR1 SGDLS, CDR2 YYNGEE. CDR3 sequence: CASSVGDSSYEQYF. CDR3 nucleotides: TGTGCCAGCAGCGTGGGTGACAGCTCCTACGAGCAGTACTTC.

The genes are TRBV5-8 and TRBJ1-1, with a weak D call TRBD1 (6 bases). The V gene lost 10 bases and the J gene lost 2 bases, with 21 bases spanning the gap. This CDR3 comprises 15 residues. Germline lookup yields CDR1 SGHTS and CDR2 YDEGEE. The CDR3 DNA is TGTGCCTGCTACCAACAGGGCATTGGTAACACTGAAGCTTTCTTT. Translated, it gives CACYQQGIGNTEAFF.

The sample holds a few counts of this clone. This chain's CDR3 is CSVEEIYRDRYGYTF. CDR3 DNA sequence: TGCAGCGTTGAAGAAATTTACCGGGACAGGTATGGCTACACCTTC. The chain is built from TRBV29-1 and TRBJ1-2, with TRBD1 identical over 8 bases. The germline V gene encodes CDR1 SQVTM and CDR2 ANQGSEA. CDR3 length: 15 residues. Trimming took 0 bases from V and 5 from J; bases not matched to a gene: 8.

V is TRBV10-3 and J is TRBJ1-2; D is unresolved. CDR3 length: 14 amino acids. Germline-derived CDR1 and CDR2 are ENHRY and SYGVKD. V dropped 0 bases and J dropped 8 bases, with 13 bases sitting between them. CDR3 amino acids: CAISESGADRGYTF. Written as DNA, the CDR3 is TGTGCCATCAGTGAGTCAGGAGCGGACCGAGGCTACACCTTC.

This clone was seen only a few times. The rearrangement joins TRBV29-1 to TRBJ2-7, with a weak D call TRBD1 (5 bases). This CDR3 has 17 residues. The germline V gene encodes CDR1 SQVTM and CDR2 ANQGSEA. Trimming removed 4 bases from V and 2 bases from J, with 24 bases in between. The CDR3 nucleotides read TGCAGCGTTGTTTTTAGCCGGCAGGGCAGCCATCCCTACGAGCAGTACTTC. Translating it yields CSVVFSRQGSHPYEQYF.

V and J are TRBV5-6 and TRBJ1-3; D uncertain. There are 13 residues in the CDR3. Germline CDR1 SGHDT, CDR2 YYEEEE. V lost 4 bases to trimming and J lost 4 bases, with 9 bases between them. The CDR3 loop reads CASSAGSGNTIYF. The DNA for the CDR3 is TGTGCCAGCAGCGCGGGGTCCGGAAACACCATATATTTT.

V gene TRBV6-5 combines with J gene TRBJ1-2; 9 positions agree with TRBD1. The CDR3 spans 15 residues. From germline, CDR1 is MNHEY and CDR2 SVGAGI. The ends lost 3 bases at V and 7 bases at J; junction bases unmatched: 9. The CDR3 DNA is TGTGCCAGCAGTTATTCCCCGGGACAGGGAAGTGGCTACACCTTC. This sequence encodes CASSYSPGQGSGYTF.

This chain links TRBV7-8 with TRBJ1-5; a possible D gene is TRBD1 (5 bases). The CDR3 spans 15 residues. Trimming shortened V by 5 bases and J by 6 bases, and 17 bases separated the two germline ends. Germline assignment: CDR1 SGHVS and CDR2 FQNEAQ. The CDR3: CASSQSRQRSQPQHF. Here the CDR3 DNA reads TGTGCCAGCAGCCAGTCCCGACAGAGGAGTCAGCCCCAGCATTTT. Combining the CDR3 with reference TRBV7-8 and TRBJ1-5 gives the whole variable domain GAGVSQSPRYKVAKRGQDVALRCDPISGHVSLFWYQQALGQGPEFLTYFQNEAQLDKSGLPSDRFFAERPEGSVSTLKIQRTQQEDSAVYLCASSQSRQRSQPQHFGDGTRLSIL.